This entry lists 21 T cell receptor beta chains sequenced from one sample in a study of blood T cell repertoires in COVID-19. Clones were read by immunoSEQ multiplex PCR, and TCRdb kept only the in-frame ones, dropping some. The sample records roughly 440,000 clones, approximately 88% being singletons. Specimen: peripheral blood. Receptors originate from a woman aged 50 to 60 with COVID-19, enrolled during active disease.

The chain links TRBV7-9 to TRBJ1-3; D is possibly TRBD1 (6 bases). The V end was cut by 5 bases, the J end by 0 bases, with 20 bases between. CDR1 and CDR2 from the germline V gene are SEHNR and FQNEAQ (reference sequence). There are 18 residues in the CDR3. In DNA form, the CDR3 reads TGTGCCAGCAGCCATTTACCTCCGGGACAAATCTCTGGAAACACCATATATTTT. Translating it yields CASSHLPPGQISGNTIYF.

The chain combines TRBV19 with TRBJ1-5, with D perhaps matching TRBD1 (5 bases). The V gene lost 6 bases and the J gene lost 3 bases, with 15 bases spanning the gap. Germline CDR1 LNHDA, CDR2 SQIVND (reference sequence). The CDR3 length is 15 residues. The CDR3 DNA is TGTGCCAGTAGCCCTTGGGGACTGGACAATCAGCCCCAGCATTTT. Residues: CASSPWGLDNQPQHF.

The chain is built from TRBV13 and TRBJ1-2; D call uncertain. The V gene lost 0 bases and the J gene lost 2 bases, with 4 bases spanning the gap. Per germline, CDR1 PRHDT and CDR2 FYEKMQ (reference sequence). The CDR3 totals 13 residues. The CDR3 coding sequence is TGTGCCAGCAGCTTAGGACGGAACTATGGCTACACCTTC. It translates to CASSLGRNYGYTF. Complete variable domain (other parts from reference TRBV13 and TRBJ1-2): AAGVIQSPRHLIKEKRETATLKCYPIPRHDTVYWYQQGPGQDPQFLISFYEKMQSDKGSIPDRFSAQQFSDYHSELNMSSLELGDSALYFCASSLGRNYGYTFGSGTRLTVV.

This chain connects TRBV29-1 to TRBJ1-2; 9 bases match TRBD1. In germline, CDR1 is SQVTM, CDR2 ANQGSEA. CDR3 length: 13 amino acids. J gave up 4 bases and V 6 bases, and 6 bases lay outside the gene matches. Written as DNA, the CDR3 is TGCAGCGTCCCGGGACAGGGACTCTATGGCTACACCTTC. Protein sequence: CSVPGQGLYGYTF.

CDR3 sequence (DNA): TGTGCCAGCGCCGGGACACCCCAATGGGGTAGCTCCTATAATTCACCCCTCCACTTT. The encoded protein is CASAGTPQWGSSYNSPLHF. This chain links TRBV2 with TRBJ1-6, with D perhaps TRBD1 (6 bases). The V gene's germline CDR1 is SNHLY and CDR2 FYNNEI. The CDR3 has 19 amino acids. V dropped 8 bases and J dropped 0 bases, with 23 bases sitting between them.

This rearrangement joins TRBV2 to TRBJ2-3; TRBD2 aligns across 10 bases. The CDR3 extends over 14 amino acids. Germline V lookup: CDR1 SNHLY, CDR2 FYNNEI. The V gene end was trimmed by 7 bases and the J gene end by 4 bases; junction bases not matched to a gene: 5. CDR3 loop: CASNIAGGPDTQYF. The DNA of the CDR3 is TGTGCCAGCAATATAGCGGGGGGACCAGATACGCAGTATTTT.

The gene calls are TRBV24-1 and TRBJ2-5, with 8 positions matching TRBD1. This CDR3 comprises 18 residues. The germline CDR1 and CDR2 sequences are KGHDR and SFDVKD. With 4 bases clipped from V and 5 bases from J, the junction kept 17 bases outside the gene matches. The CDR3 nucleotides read TGTGCCACCAGTGACCGGACAGGGAGGCGGGGTGTTAGCGAGACCCAGTACTTC. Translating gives CATSDRTGRRGVSETQYF.

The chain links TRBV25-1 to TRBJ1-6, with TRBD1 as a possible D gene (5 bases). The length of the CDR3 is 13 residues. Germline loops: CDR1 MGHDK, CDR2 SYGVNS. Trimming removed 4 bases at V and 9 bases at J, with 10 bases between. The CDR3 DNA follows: TGTGCCAGCAGTGGGACAAACCCTTCACCCCTCCACTTT. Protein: CASSGTNPSPLHF.

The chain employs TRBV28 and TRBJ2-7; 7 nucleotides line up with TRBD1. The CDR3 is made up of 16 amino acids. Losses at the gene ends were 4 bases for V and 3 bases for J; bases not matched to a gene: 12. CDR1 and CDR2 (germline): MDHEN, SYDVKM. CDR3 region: CASSSTRGRGLYEQYF. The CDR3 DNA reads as TGTGCCAGCAGTTCCACCCGGGGAAGGGGGCTCTACGAGCAGTACTTC.

The CDR3: CASSFGTGGGNTIYF. CDR3 DNA sequence: TGTGCCAGCAGCTTCGGGACAGGGGGCGGAAACACCATATATTTT. V and J are TRBV5-4 and TRBJ1-3; 12 bases agree with TRBD1. The length of the CDR3 is 15 residues. CDR1 and CDR2 (germline): SGHNT, YYREEE (reference sequence). V lost 2 bases to trimming and J lost 4 bases; unmatched junction nucleotides: 1.

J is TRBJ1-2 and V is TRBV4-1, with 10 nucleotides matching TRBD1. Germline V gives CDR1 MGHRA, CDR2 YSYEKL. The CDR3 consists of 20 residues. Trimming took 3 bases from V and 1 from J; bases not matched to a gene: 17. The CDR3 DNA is TGCGCCAGCAGCCATAAAACAGGACAGGGGGTTGGAGAGGTTAACTATGGCTACACCTTC. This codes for CASSHKTGQGVGEVNYGYTF.

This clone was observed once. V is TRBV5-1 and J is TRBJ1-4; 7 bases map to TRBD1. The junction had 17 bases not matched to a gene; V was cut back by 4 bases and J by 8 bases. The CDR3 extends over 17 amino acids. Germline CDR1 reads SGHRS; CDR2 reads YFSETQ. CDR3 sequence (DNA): TGCGCCAGCAGCCAGAGACCAGCGACAGGGCCAAGGGAAAAACTGTTTTTT. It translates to CASSQRPATGPREKLFF.

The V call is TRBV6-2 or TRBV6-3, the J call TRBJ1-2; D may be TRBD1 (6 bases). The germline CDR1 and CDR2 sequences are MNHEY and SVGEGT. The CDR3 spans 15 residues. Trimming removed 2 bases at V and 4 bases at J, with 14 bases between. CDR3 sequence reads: CASSYGQSSVYGYTF. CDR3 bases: TGTGCCAGCAGTTACGGACAGTCGAGCGTCTATGGCTACACCTTC.

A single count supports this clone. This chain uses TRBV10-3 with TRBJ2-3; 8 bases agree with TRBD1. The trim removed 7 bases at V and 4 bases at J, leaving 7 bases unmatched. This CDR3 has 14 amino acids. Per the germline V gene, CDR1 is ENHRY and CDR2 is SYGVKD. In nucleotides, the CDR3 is TGTGCCATCAAGGGCCAGGGGGCCTCAGATACGCAGTATTTT. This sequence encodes CAIKGQGASDTQYF.

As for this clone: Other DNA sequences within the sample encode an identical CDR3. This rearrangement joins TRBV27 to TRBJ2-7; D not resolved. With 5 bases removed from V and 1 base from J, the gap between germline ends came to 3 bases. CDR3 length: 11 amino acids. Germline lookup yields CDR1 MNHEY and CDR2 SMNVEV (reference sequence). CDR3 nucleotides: TGTGCCAGCAGTACTTCCTACGAGCAGTACTTC. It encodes CASSTSYEQYF.

The CDR3 protein is CASSYSTGGYGYTF. CDR3 coding DNA: TGTGCCAGCAGTTACTCGACGGGGGGCTATGGCTACACCTTC. The chain links TRBV6-5 to TRBJ1-2; D perhaps matches TRBD1 (5 bases). CDR3 size: 14 residues. V was clipped by 0 bases and J by 4 bases, with 9 bases between them. In germline, CDR1 is MNHEY, CDR2 SVGAGI.

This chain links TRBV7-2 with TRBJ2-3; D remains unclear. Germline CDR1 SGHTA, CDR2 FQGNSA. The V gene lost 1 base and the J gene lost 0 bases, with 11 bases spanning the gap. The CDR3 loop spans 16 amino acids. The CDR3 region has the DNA TGTGCCAGCAGCTTAGTCTCTCCTATTAGCACAGATACGCAGTATTTT. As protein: CASSLVSPISTDTQYF.

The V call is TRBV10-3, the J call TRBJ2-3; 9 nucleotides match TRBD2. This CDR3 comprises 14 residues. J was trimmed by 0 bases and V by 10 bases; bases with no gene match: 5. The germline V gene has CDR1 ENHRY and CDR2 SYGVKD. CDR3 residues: CATGAGGSTDTQYF. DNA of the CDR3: TGTGCCACCGGGGCGGGGGGGAGCACAGATACGCAGTATTTT.

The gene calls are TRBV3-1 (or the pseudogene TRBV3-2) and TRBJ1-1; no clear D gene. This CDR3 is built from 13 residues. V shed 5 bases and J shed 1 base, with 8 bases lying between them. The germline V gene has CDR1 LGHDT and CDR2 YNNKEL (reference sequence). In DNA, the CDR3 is TGTGCCAGCAGCTGGGGAGGGAACACTGAAGCTTTCTTT. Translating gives CASSWGGNTEAFF.

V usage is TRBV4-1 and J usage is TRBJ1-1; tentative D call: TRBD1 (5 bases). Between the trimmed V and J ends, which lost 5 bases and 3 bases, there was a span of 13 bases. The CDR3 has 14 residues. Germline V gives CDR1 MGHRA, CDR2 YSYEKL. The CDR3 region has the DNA TGCGCCAGCAGCGAAGGATTACAGGACACTGAAGCTTTCTTT. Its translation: CASSEGLQDTEAFF.

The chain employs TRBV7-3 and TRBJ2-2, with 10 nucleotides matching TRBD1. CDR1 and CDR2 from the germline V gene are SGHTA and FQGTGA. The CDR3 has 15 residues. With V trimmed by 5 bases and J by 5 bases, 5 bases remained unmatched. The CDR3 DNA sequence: TGTGCCAGCAGCCCCCGGGACAGGGGAACCGGGGAGCTGTTTTTT. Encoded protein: CASSPRDRGTGELFF.